The sequence of this T cell receptor beta chain was determined in a study of cytomegalovirus exposure and HLA in healthy donors. Healthy bone marrow donors formed the donor group. CDR3 length: 16 residues. Germline CDR1 reads MNHEY; CDR2 reads SVGAGI. V trimming: 2 bases; J trimming: 8 bases; junction bases outside the gene matches: 11. With 60 Vbeta and 13 Jbeta primers, the PCR was carried out. Produced via immunoSEQ multiplex PCR; TCRdb's table is partial and in-frame only. The sample carries 150,000 to 160,000 clones, 70% to 85% recorded once. Findings of the study overall: In a later analysis, donors in an Asian-associated ancestry cluster reportedly had fewer N-insertions in productive TCRs than the cohort mean. Per a later analysis, HLA-associated TCR beta chains showed more clonal expansion than other, equally common TCR beta chains. Previous analysis showed most TCR beta V segments were productive about 87% or about 30% of the time.

This clone was observed a few times. Antigen specificity is unknown. Other DNA sequences from this sample encode an identical CDR3 as well. This sequence originates from a young man in good health and CMV-seronegative. The V gene is TRBV6-5, the J gene TRBJ1-1, with 10 bases that match TRBD1. The specimen was PBMCs. CDR3 DNA: TGTGCCAGCAGTTACGGGACAGGGGATACACTCGCCGAAGCTTTCTTT. Amino acid sequence: CASSYGTGDTLAEAFF.